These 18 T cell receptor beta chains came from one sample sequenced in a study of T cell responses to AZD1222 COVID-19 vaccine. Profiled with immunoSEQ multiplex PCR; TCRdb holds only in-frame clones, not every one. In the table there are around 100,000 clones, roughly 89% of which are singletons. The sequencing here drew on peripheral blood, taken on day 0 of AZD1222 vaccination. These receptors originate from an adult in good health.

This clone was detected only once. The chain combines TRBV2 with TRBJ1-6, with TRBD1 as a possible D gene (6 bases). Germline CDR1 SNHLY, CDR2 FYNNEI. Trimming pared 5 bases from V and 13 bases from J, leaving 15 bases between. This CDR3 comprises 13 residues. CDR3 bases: TGTGCCAGCAGTCGGGGGGCGCGGACTCCCCTCCACTTT. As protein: CASSRGARTPLHF.

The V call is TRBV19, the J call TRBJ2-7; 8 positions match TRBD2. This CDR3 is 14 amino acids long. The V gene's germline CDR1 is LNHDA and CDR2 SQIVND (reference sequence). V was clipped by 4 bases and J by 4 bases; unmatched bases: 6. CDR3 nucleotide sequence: TGTGCCAGTAGTAAAACTAGCGGATTATACGAGCAGTACTTC. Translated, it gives CASSKTSGLYEQYF.

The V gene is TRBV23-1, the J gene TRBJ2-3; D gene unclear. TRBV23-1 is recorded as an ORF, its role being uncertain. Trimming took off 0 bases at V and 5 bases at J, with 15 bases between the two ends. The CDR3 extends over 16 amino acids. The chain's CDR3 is CASSQSPSRLLDTQYF. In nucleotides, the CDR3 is TGCGCCAGCAGTCAATCCCCCTCCCGGCTACTAGATACGCAGTATTTT.

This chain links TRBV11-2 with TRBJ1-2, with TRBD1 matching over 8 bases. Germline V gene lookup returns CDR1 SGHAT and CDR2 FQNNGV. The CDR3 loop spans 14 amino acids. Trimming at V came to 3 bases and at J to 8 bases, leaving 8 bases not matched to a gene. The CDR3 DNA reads TGTGCCAGCAGCTTCGGGCAGGGGGCGTGGGGCTACACCTTC. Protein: CASSFGQGAWGYTF.

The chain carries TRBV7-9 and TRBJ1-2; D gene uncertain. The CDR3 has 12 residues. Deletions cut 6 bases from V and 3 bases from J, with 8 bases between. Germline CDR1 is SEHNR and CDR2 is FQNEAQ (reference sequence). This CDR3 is CASRTGDYGYTF. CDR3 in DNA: TGTGCCAGCAGAACCGGGGACTATGGCTACACCTTC.

CDR3 DNA: TGTGCCAGCAGCTTAGGCCGGGGACGGGATCAGCCCCAGCATTTT. It translates to CASSLGRGRDQPQHF. The gene calls are TRBV7-6 and TRBJ1-5; TRBD1 might be the D (5 bases). V shed 1 base and J shed 5 bases, with 12 bases lying between them. This CDR3 has 15 amino acids. Germline CDR1 SGHVS, CDR2 FNYEAQ.

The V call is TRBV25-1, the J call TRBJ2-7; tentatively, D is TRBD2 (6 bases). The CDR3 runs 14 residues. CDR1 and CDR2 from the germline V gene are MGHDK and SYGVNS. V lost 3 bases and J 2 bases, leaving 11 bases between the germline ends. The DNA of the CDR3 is TGTGCCAGCAGTGAGCGGGGTGGGGCCTACGAGCAGTACTTC. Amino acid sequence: CASSERGGAYEQYF.

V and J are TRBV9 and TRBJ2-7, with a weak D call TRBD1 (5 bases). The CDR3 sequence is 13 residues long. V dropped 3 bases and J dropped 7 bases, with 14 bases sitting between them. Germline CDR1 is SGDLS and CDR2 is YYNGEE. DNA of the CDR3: TGTGCCAGCAGCGCTCAACCTACAGGAGAGCAGTACTTC. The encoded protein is CASSAQPTGEQYF.

This CDR3 reads CASSPQQDTQYF. The CDR3, as DNA: TGTGCCAGCAGCCCCCAGCAAGATACGCAGTATTTT. The chain is built from TRBV11-2 and TRBJ2-3; D unclear. V gave up 5 bases and J gave up 5 bases, with 8 bases separating them. Per germline, CDR1 SGHAT and CDR2 FQNNGV. CDR3 length: 12 residues.

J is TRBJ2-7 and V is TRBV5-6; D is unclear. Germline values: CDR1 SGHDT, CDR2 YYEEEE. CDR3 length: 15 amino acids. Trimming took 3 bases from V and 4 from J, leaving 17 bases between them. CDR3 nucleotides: TGTGCCAGCAGCTCCGGGTCCGCCAAAACTTACGAGCAGTACTTC. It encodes CASSSGSAKTYEQYF.

CDR3 bases: TGTGCCAGCAGCTTCCAGGTGGGAAACACCATATATTTT. This codes for CASSFQVGNTIYF. The chain has TRBV5-4 and TRBJ1-3; D not resolved. Germline loops: CDR1 SGHNT, CDR2 YYREEE (reference sequence). CDR3 length: 13 amino acids. V gave up 2 bases and J gave up 4 bases, with 7 bases separating them.

The CDR3 here is CASSDPGAHYEQYF. DNA for the CDR3: TGTGCCAGCAGTGATCCAGGGGCACACTACGAGCAGTACTTC. This chain joins TRBV25-1 and TRBJ2-7, with D possibly being TRBD1 (6 bases). Germline V lookup: CDR1 MGHDK, CDR2 SYGVNS. The CDR3 is 14 amino acids. V lost 3 bases and J 3 bases, leaving 12 bases between the germline ends.

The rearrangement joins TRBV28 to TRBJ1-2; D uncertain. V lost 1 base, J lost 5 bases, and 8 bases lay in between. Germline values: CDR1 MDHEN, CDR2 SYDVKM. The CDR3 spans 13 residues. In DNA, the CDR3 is TGTGCCAGCAGTTTATTTACAGCTTATGGCTACACCTTC. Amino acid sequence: CASSLFTAYGYTF.

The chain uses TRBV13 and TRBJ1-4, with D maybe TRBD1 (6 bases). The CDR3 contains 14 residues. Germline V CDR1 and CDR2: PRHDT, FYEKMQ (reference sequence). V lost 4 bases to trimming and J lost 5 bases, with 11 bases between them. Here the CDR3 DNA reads TGTGCCAGCAGCTCCCGGCAGGGGAATGAAAAACTGTTTTTT. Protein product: CASSSRQGNEKLFF.

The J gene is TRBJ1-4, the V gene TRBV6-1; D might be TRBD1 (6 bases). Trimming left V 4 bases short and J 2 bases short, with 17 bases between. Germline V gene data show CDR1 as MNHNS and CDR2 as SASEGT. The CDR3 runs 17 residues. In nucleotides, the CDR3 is TGTGCCAGCAGTGGAGGCGGGCAGGGGAAGACTAATGAAAAACTGTTTTTT. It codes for CASSGGGQGKTNEKLFF.

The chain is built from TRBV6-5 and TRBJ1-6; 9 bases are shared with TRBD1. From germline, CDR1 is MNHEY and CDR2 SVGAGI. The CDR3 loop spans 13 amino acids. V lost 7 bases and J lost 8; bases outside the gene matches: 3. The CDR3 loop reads CASTRDRDSPLHF. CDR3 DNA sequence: TGTGCCAGCACTCGGGACAGGGATTCACCCCTCCACTTT.

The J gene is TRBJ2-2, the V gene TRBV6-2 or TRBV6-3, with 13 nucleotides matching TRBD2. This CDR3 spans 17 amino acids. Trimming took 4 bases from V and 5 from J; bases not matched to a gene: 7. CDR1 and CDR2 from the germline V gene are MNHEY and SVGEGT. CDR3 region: CASSFRLAGGHTGELFF. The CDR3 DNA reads TGTGCCAGCAGTTTCCGACTAGCGGGAGGCCATACCGGGGAGCTGTTTTTT.

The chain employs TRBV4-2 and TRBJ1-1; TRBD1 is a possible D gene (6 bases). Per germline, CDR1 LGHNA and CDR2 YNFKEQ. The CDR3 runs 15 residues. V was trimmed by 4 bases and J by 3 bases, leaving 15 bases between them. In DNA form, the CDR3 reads TGTGCCAGCAGCCGGGATCTGAGGGGGGACACTGAAGCTTTCTTT. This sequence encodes CASSRDLRGDTEAFF.